The clone carrying this T cell receptor beta chain came up a few times. The data stem from a study of blood T cell repertoires in COVID-19. Authors' processing steps: The authors estimated nucleated cell counts from reference gene primer amplification. Sequenced by immunoSEQ multiplex PCR; TCRdb stores in-frame clones only, minus some. V, J and clone size are taken as reported in that table, and D and trimming were inferred from the DNA itself. The sample lists roughly 140,000 clones, 87% occurring once. V dropped 0 bases and J dropped 5; count of bases not matched to a gene: 13. The CDR3 sequence is 19 residues long. The germline CDR1 and CDR2 sequences are LGHNA and YSLEER.

The genes are TRBV4-3 and TRBJ1-3; 10 bases fit TRBD1. The sample was peripheral blood. The receptor's source is a woman in her sixties or seventies with active or convalescent COVID-19. CDR3 residues: CASSQDRFGSGQGRNTIYF. The CDR3 DNA reads TGCGCCAGCAGCCAAGATCGGTTCGGGTCGGGACAGGGGAGAAACACCATATATTTT.